Listed below are T cell receptor beta chains from one sample, sequenced in a study of T-cell memory formation after mild COVID-19. TCRdb recomputed calls from the 5' RACE reads with MiXCR, one row per CDR3 protein. The sample gives approximately 580,000 distinct CDR3 sequences, about a fifth of which show up once; roughly an eighth is in the top ten. The material sequenced was PBMCs or a T cell subset sorted from them (not recorded which). These receptors came from an adult woman who had mild COVID-19 (a few samples of this study predate the infection). Cell type and time point are not known. Both conserved end residues are part of each CDR3. The D gene is left open where the match is weak. Clone size, where shown, is once, few, many, or a class for clones that have expanded.

J gene,clone size,D gene,V gene,CDR3 protein,CDR3 DNA
TRBJ2-1,few,.,TRBV2,CASSAGDIIEQFF,TGTGCCAGCAGTGCGGGAGATATCATTGAGCAGTTCTTC
TRBJ2-2,.,.,TRBV7-6,CASSFGDENTGELFF,TGTGCCAGCAGCTTTGGAGACGAGAACACCGGGGAGCTGTTTTTT
TRBJ1-5,few,.,TRBV7-9,CASSLANSGVQPQHF,TGTGCCAGCAGCTTAGCAAATTCAGGGGTCCAGCCCCAGCATTTT
TRBJ1-1,.,.,TRBV5-1,CASSRRDHTEAFF,TGCGCCAGCAGCAGAAGGGACCACACTGAAGCTTTCTTT
TRBJ2-7,.,.,TRBV5-1,CASRSGGPTSYEQYF,TGCGCCAGTCGCTCGGGTGGCCCCACCAGCTACGAGCAGTACTTC
TRBJ1-1,.,TRBD1,TRBV24-1,CATSDTGQGSVAFF,TGTGCCACCAGTGATACGGGACAGGGTTCAGTAGCTTTCTTT
TRBJ2-3,.,TRBD2,TRBV20-1,CSASRLAGETDTQYF,TGCAGTGCTTCCAGACTAGCGGGAGAGACAGATACGCAGTATTTT
TRBJ2-3,few,TRBD2,TRBV4-2,CASSQEGAGVSDTQYF,TGTGCCAGCAGCCAAGAGGGAGCGGGAGTATCGGATACGCAGTATTTT
TRBJ2-5,many,TRBD1,TRBV24-1,CATSDWTGGKETQYF,TGTGCCACCAGTGATTGGACAGGGGGAAAAGAGACCCAGTACTTC
TRBJ1-3,.,.,TRBV6-1,CASTGGRVSGNTIYF,TGTGCCAGCACTGGAGGTCGGGTCTCTGGAAACACCATATATTTT
TRBJ1-1,few,.,TRBV7-9,CASSAPGASPAEAFF,TGTGCCAGCAGCGCCCCAGGGGCCTCCCCGGCTGAAGCTTTCTTT
TRBJ1-2,few,.,TRBV5-1,CASSLIGNGYTF,TGCGCCAGCAGCTTGATAGGGAATGGCTACACCTTC
TRBJ2-1,.,TRBD2,TRBV7-8,CASSFPSGAPQYYNEQFF,TGTGCCAGCAGCTTCCCAAGCGGGGCGCCACAATACTACAATGAGCAGTTCTTC
TRBJ2-7,.,TRBD2,TRBV7-9,CASSPGTSGRTAYEQYF,TGTGCCAGCAGCCCCGGGACTAGCGGGAGGACCGCCTACGAGCAGTACTTC
TRBJ2-1,few,TRBD2,TRBV15,CATSRPPWLAGRTIVYNEQFF,TGTGCCACCAGCAGACCCCCCTGGCTAGCGGGACGAACAATAGTGTACAATGAGCAGTTCTTC
TRBJ2-7,.,.,TRBV5-1,CASSVGTGLSYEQYF,TGCGCCAGCAGTGTCGGTACAGGGCTATCCTACGAGCAGTACTTC
TRBJ2-7,.,TRBD2,TRBV20-1,CSARKGLAGGPYEQYF,TGCAGTGCTAGAAAAGGACTAGCGGGAGGGCCGTACGAGCAGTACTTC
TRBJ2-7,few,.,TRBV6-2/TRBV6-3,CASSWGPTYEQYF,TGTGCCAGCAGTTGGGGACCAACCTACGAGCAGTACTTC
TRBJ2-2,.,.,TRBV9,CASSDGTNLAGELFF,TGTGCCAGCAGTGACGGGACGAACCTCGCCGGGGAGCTGTTTTTT
TRBJ2-1,.,.,TRBV5-6,CASSLEFIRSYNEQFF,TGTGCCAGCAGCTTGGAGTTTATAAGATCCTACAATGAGCAGTTCTTC
TRBJ2-7,few,.,TRBV7-6,CASSLAGDSSYEQYF,TGTGCCAGCAGCTTAGCTGGCGACAGCTCCTACGAGCAGTACTTC
TRBJ2-5,.,TRBD2,TRBV6-1,CASSDGAGGPETQYF,TGTGCCAGCAGTGACGGAGCGGGGGGGCCCGAGACCCAGTACTTC
TRBJ1-1,.,.,TRBV20-1,CSASRSYTEAFF,TGCAGTGCTAGTCGGTCATACACTGAAGCTTTCTTT
TRBJ2-5,few,.,TRBV18,CASSPSRTQQETQYF,TGTGCCAGCTCACCGAGCAGGACTCAACAAGAGACCCAGTACTTC
TRBJ2-3,few,TRBD2,TRBV6-1,CASSETGGRQDTQYF,TGTGCCAGCAGTGAAACGGGGGGGCGGCAAGATACGCAGTATTTT
TRBJ2-1,.,TRBD2,TRBV12-3/TRBV12-4,CASRGTSVLNEQFF,TGTGCCAGCAGAGGAACTAGCGTTTTGAATGAGCAGTTCTTC